The sequence of this TCR beta chain was determined in a study of blood T cell repertoires in COVID-19. As for the study in general: From T cells, B-cell-depleted T cells, or PBMCs came the material, which was cDNA or gDNA.

Here immunoSEQ multiplex PCR was the method, and the copy in TCRdb shows in-frame clones only, minus some. The data show roughly 250,000 clones, 87% seen once. The origin of this receptor is a woman aged 45 to 65 with acute or convalescent COVID-19. Sequencing input: peripheral blood.

CDR3 residues: CASSLVRGRVGETQYF. CDR3 coding DNA: TGTGCCAGCAGCTTAGTCCGCGGGAGGGTCGGAGAGACCCAGTACTTC. The chain is built from TRBV7-2 and TRBJ2-5; TRBD2 matches at 9 bases. The CDR3 has 16 residues. V was pared by 1 base and J by 4 bases, with 7 bases of the junction left unmatched. Per germline, CDR1 SGHTA and CDR2 FQGNSA.